Shown below are 32 T cell receptor beta chains from a single sample sequenced in a study of metastatic and nonmetastatic thyroid tumors. Among the patients, none had received any treatment before thyroid surgery. TCRdb re-called clones from the PCR reads using MiXCR. The sample lists about 15,000 clones, 27% occurring once. The sample taken for sequencing was adjacent normal tissue. These receptors came from a female donor with papillary thyroid cancer or a benign thyroid nodule (not recorded which). Some clones in this sample may be carry-over from other donors' samples.

This sequence joins TRBV3-1 and TRBJ2-5; TRBD2 agrees at 9 bases. CDR3 size: 16 residues. V dropped 4 bases and J dropped 1; count of bases not matched to a gene: 7. The germline gives CDR1 LGHDT, CDR2 YNNKEL (reference sequence). The CDR3 bases are TGTGCCAGCAGCCCGGCTAGCGGGGCACTCCAAGAGACCCAGTACTTC. Protein: CASSPASGALQETQYF.

This clone has a handful of counts. The genes are TRBV6-4 and TRBJ2-6; TRBD1 matches at 12 bases. This CDR3 comprises 18 residues. In germline, CDR1 is MRHNA, CDR2 SNTAGT. Trimming removed 7 bases from V and 6 bases from J; junction bases left unmatched: 13. The CDR3 spells CASNHRDRGLYAANVLTF. The CDR3 DNA reads TGTGCCAGCAATCACCGGGACAGGGGGCTATATGCGGCCAACGTCCTGACTTTC.

The V and J genes are TRBV5-1 and TRBJ2-7; no definite D call. Germline V gene sequence: CDR1 SGHRS, CDR2 YFSETQ. The CDR3 is 14 residues long. The V and J ends lost 3 bases and 3 bases respectively, with 13 bases between them. Written as DNA, the CDR3 is TGCGCCAGCAGCTATGACCTTTTGCTCTACGAGCAGTACTTC. Protein sequence: CASSYDLLLYEQYF.

This clone appeared a few times. The rearrangement uses TRBV6-2 or TRBV6-3 and TRBJ1-1; D is uncertain. Trimming left V 1 base short and J 0 bases short, with 12 bases between. The CDR3 covers 16 residues. Germline CDR1 MNHEY, CDR2 SVGEGT. CDR3 sequence: CASSYFQHSLNTEAFF. CDR3 DNA sequence: TGTGCCAGCAGTTACTTCCAACATAGTCTGAACACTGAAGCTTTCTTT.

For this clone: One end of the junction does not line up with germline, which may come from a read error. The same CDR3 also results from other DNA sequences found in this sample. The genes are TRBV11-2 and TRBJ1-3; TRBD1 matches at 8 bases. This CDR3 spans 16 amino acids. The V gene's germline CDR1 is SGHAT and CDR2 FQNNGV. The CDR3 here is CASSLYRGETGNTIYF. CDR3 DNA sequence: TGTGCCAGTAGCTTATACAGGGGGGAAACTGGAAACACCATATATTTT.

J is TRBJ2-7 and V is TRBV27; a weak D match, TRBD2 (5 bases). The CDR3 extends over 15 amino acids. Trimming stripped 3 bases from V and 4 bases from J, with 16 bases between. Germline CDR1 is MNHEY and CDR2 is SMNVEV (reference sequence). In DNA form, the CDR3 reads TGTGCCAGCAGTTTTTCAACGGCGCGGGCGTACGAGCAGTACTTC. This sequence encodes CASSFSTARAYEQYF.

V gene TRBV11-2 combines with J gene TRBJ1-5; tentative D call: TRBD1 (6 bases). The CDR3 is made up of 17 amino acids. CDR1 is SGHAT, CDR2 FQNNGV, per germline. Trimming cost V 5 bases and J 3 bases, with 20 bases left between them. The chain's CDR3 is CASSPRADTGNNQPQHF. The CDR3 nucleotides are TGTGCCAGCAGCCCTCGTGCGGATACAGGGAACAATCAGCCCCAGCATTTT.

The table lists this clone with a few counts. V and J are TRBV6-2 or TRBV6-3 and TRBJ2-7, with TRBD1 matching 12 bases. CDR3 length equals 14 residues. After removal of 5 bases from V and 4 bases from J, the junction contained 3 bases not matched to a gene. Germline assignment: CDR1 MNHEY and CDR2 SVGEGT. The CDR3 DNA reads as TGTGCCAGCAGTGCGGGACAGGGGGCTTACGAGCAGTACGTC. Translated: CASSAGQGAYEQYV.

J is TRBJ1-2 and V is TRBV12-3 or TRBV12-4; 7 bases fit TRBD1. Germline trimming cut 4 bases from V and 6 bases from J; bases unmatched to any gene: 8. The CDR3 runs to 14 residues. The CDR3 loop reads CASSSHRQGHGYTF. DNA of the CDR3: TGTGCCAGCAGTTCCCACCGACAGGGCCATGGCTACACCTTC.

The chain carries TRBV19 and TRBJ1-3; no definite D call. Trimming took 5 bases from V and 0 from J, leaving 11 bases between them. The length of the CDR3 is 15 residues. Looked up from germline, CDR1 is LNHDA and CDR2 is SQIVND (reference sequence). CDR3 residues: CASSPGSSSGNTIYF. The CDR3 DNA is TGTGCCAGTAGTCCCGGGTCGAGCTCTGGAAACACCATATATTTT.

In DNA form, the CDR3 reads TGTGCCAGCAGTGGGTTGGCGACAGGGATATACAATGAGCAGTTCTTC. Its protein product is CASSGLATGIYNEQFF. J is TRBJ2-1 and V is TRBV6-1; the match to TRBD1 covers 7 bases. This CDR3 comprises 16 residues. J gave up 4 bases and V 4 bases, and 10 bases lay outside the gene matches. CDR1 is MNHNS, CDR2 SASEGT, per germline.

This sequence joins TRBV12-3 or TRBV12-4 and TRBJ2-7, with D perhaps TRBD1 (5 bases). This CDR3 is built from 12 residues. V lost 4 bases and J 3 bases, leaving 7 bases between the germline ends. This CDR3 reads CASSYRGYEQYF. CDR3 sequence (DNA): TGTGCCAGCAGTTATAGGGGCTACGAGCAGTACTTC.

This chain joins TRBV2 and TRBJ1-2, with no clear D. Germline CDR1 SNHLY, CDR2 FYNNEI. There are 15 residues in the CDR3. V was trimmed by 4 bases and J by 5 bases, leaving 17 bases between them. CDR3 coding DNA: TGTGCCAGCAGTGTGGGCACGGTCGGGATTTATGGCTACACCTTC. Its protein product is CASSVGTVGIYGYTF.

The chain joins TRBV2 to TRBJ1-5; a weak D match, TRBD1 (5 bases). Trimming took off 6 bases at V and 3 bases at J, with 9 bases between the two ends. The CDR3 totals 13 residues. Germline CDR1 SNHLY, CDR2 FYNNEI. CDR3: CASSRDANQPQHF. CDR3 bases: TGTGCCAGCAGCAGGGACGCCAATCAGCCCCAGCATTTT.

V and J are TRBV7-2 and TRBJ2-7; perhaps D is TRBD1 or TRBD2 (7 bases each). Germline V gene data show CDR1 as SGHTA and CDR2 as FQGNSA. Trimming removed 0 bases at V and 2 bases at J, with 11 bases between. The CDR3 consists of 15 residues. CDR3 bases: TGTGCCAGCAGCTTAGCGTCAGGGGGGGCCTACGAGCAGTACTTC. The encoded protein is CASSLASGGAYEQYF.

V is TRBV6-2 or TRBV6-3 and J is TRBJ2-7; D is unclear. The ends were cut back, 6 bases at V and 3 bases at J, with 3 bases in the middle. The V gene's germline CDR1 is MNHEY and CDR2 SVGEGT. The CDR3 runs 10 residues. CDR3 in amino acids: CASSVYEQYV. For the CDR3, the DNA is TGTGCCAGCAGCGTCTACGAGCAGTACGTC.

This clone was seen a few times. J is TRBJ1-2 and V is TRBV24-1; unclear D gene. Germline lookup yields CDR1 KGHDR and CDR2 SFDVKD. The CDR3 spans 12 residues. The V gene lost 7 bases and the J gene lost 0 bases, with 5 bases spanning the gap. The CDR3 region is CATRGPNYGYTF. In DNA form, the CDR3 reads TGTGCCACCAGGGGTCCTAACTATGGCTACACCTTC.

V gene TRBV5-8 combines with J gene TRBJ1-1, with D uncertain. Per germline, CDR1 SGHTS and CDR2 YDEGEE. V gave up 1 base and J gave up 0 bases, with 7 bases separating them. The CDR3 sequence is 14 residues long. For the CDR3, the DNA is TGTGCCAGCAGCTTGAGACATATGAACACTGAAGCTTTCTTT. Protein: CASSLRHMNTEAFF. Supplemented by reference TRBV5-8 and TRBJ1-1, the full variable domain reads EAGVTQSPTHLIKTRGQQATLRCSPISGHTSVYWYQQALGLGLQFLLWYDEGEERNRGNFPPRFSGRQFPNYSSELNVNALELEDSALYLCASSLRHMNTEAFFGQGTRLTVV.

The rearrangement links TRBV7-3 to TRBJ2-3; 9 bases line up with TRBD2. V trimming: 5 bases; J trimming: 4 bases; junction bases outside the gene matches: 10. The CDR3 extends over 16 amino acids. Germline lookup yields CDR1 SGHTA and CDR2 FQGTGA. The CDR3 coding sequence is TGTGCCAGCAGCACCCAAGCGGGAGGATCAGCAGATACGCAGTATTTT. Encoded protein: CASSTQAGGSADTQYF.

The chain recombines TRBV7-2 with TRBJ2-1; 9 bases are a match to TRBD1. J was trimmed by 11 bases and V by 3 bases; bases with no gene match: 17. The CDR3 is made up of 17 amino acids. Germline CDR1 and CDR2: SGHTA and FQGNSA. The chain's CDR3 is CASSFAPSGTGTPQQFF. CDR3 nucleotide sequence: TGTGCCAGCAGCTTCGCCCCCTCCGGGACAGGGACTCCCCAGCAGTTCTTC.

This clone was picked up a small number of times. V usage is TRBV30 and J usage is TRBJ2-7; TRBD2 matches at 12 bases. Trimming at V came to 7 bases and at J to 7 bases, leaving 8 bases not matched to a gene. CDR3 size: 13 residues. CDR1 and CDR2 (germline): GTSNPN, SVGIG (reference sequence). CDR3 DNA: TGTGCCTTCCGACTAGCGGGGGTCCCAGAGCAGTACTTC. It is translated as CAFRLAGVPEQYF.

In this sample, this clone turned up a few times. The chain has TRBV6-1 and TRBJ1-1; weak D call: TRBD1 (6 bases). This CDR3 spans 13 amino acids. From germline, CDR1 is MNHNS and CDR2 SASEGT. The germline V and J ends were trimmed by 11 bases and 5 bases, with 18 bases remaining between them. CDR3 nucleotide sequence: TGTGCCGGCGCAATAGGGGGGGGGACTGAAGCTTTCTTT. This gives the protein CAGAIGGGTEAFF.

This clone has only a few counts. V gene TRBV12-3 or TRBV12-4 combines with J gene TRBJ2-2; D perhaps matches TRBD2 (5 bases). The CDR3 has 14 residues. The V and J ends lost 5 bases and 4 bases respectively, with 11 bases between them. CDR3 protein: CASSLLSATGELFF. In DNA, the CDR3 is TGTGCCAGCAGTCTCCTTAGCGCCACCGGGGAGCTGTTTTTT.

This clone appeared many times. This chain uses TRBV28 with TRBJ1-1; a weak D match, TRBD1 (6 bases). CDR1 and CDR2 (germline): MDHEN, SYDVKM. With 11 bases removed from V and 4 bases from J, the gap between germline ends came to 14 bases. CDR3 length: 12 amino acids. CDR3 bases: TGTGCCCTACAGGGTTTAAGCACTGAAGCTTTCTTT. As protein: CALQGLSTEAFF. The full variable domain, completed using reference TRBV28 and TRBJ1-1, is DVKVTQSSRYLVKRTGEKVFLECVQDMDHENMFWYRQDPGLGLRLIYFSYDVKMKEKGDIPEGYSVSREKKERFSLILESASTNQTSMYLCALQGLSTEAFFGQGTRLTVV.

This clone was seen a handful of times. This same CDR3 is encoded by further DNA sequences in the sample. The chain carries TRBV6-1 and TRBJ1-2; no firm D call. The CDR3 covers 14 residues. Germline V gene sequence: CDR1 MNHNS, CDR2 SASEGT. The germline V and J ends were trimmed by 2 bases and 8 bases, with 15 bases remaining between them. DNA for the CDR3: TGTGCCAGCAGTGAAAGTGTAGGAGGTGGGGGCTACACCTTC. This translates into CASSESVGGGGYTF.

This clone showed up just a few times. The DNA for the CDR3 is TGTGCCAGCGGACAGGGCGGGGGGTACCAGTTCTTC. Translating it yields CASGQGGGYQFF. The J gene is TRBJ2-1, the V gene TRBV2; TRBD1 or TRBD2 may be the D gene (8 bases each). V lost 8 bases and J 13 bases, leaving 18 bases between the germline ends. This CDR3 has 12 residues. Looked up from germline, CDR1 is SNHLY and CDR2 is FYNNEI.

About this clone itself: The junction differs from germline at one of its ends, possibly a read error. The CDR3, as DNA: TGTGCCAGCAGTTTAGGTACCGAAGAGCATTACTTC. Protein: CASSLGTEEHYF. The chain couples TRBV28 to TRBJ2-7; D gene unclear. In germline, CDR1 is MDHEN, CDR2 SYDVKM. CDR3 size: 12 residues. Full variable domain (outside the CDR3, taken from reference TRBV28 and TRBJ2-7): DVKVTQSSRYLVKRTGEKVFLECVQDMDHENMFWYRQDPGLGLRLIYFSYDVKMKEKGDIPEGYSVSREKKERFSLILESASTNQTSMYLCASSLGTEEHYFGPGTRLTVT.

This clone was counted between two and nine times. The rearrangement joins TRBV2 to TRBJ2-2; the D is unclear. This CDR3 region has 13 residues. Germline CDR1 is SNHLY and CDR2 is FYNNEI. Trimming cost V 4 bases and J 6 bases, with 9 bases left between them. The CDR3 DNA reads TGTGCCAGCAGTGTCCGCCCACCCGGGGAGCTGTTTTTT. Translated, it gives CASSVRPPGELFF.

A remark on this clone: Germline and junction disagree at one end, which may indicate a read error. The chain employs TRBV5-6 and TRBJ2-1; D is possibly TRBD2 (5 bases). The CDR3 contains 12 residues. Germline CDR1 is SGHDT and CDR2 is YYEEEE. The DNA for the CDR3 is TGTGCCAGTAGCTTGGTCGGGGATGAGCAGTTCTTC. Translation: CASSLVGDEQFF.

The gene calls are TRBV20-1 and TRBJ2-7; 8 bases are shared with TRBD1. Germline V lookup: CDR1 DFQATT, CDR2 SNEGSKA (reference sequence). V was clipped by 1 base and J by 0 bases; unmatched bases: 8. The CDR3 loop spans 16 amino acids. The CDR3 region is CSARAPGQDFSYEQYF. CDR3 bases: TGCAGTGCTAGAGCACCGGGACAGGACTTCTCCTACGAGCAGTACTTC.

The chain recombines TRBV6-6 with TRBJ1-2; D may be TRBD1 (5 bases). V lost 2 bases to trimming and J lost 4 bases, with 11 bases between them. Germline values: CDR1 MNHNY, CDR2 SVGAGI (reference sequence). There are 14 residues in the CDR3. As DNA, the CDR3 is TGTGCCAGCAGTTACAGGCAGGGTGTCTATGGCTACACCTTC. This gives the protein CASSYRQGVYGYTF.

The chain uses TRBV12-3 or TRBV12-4 and TRBJ2-5; D is unresolved. The CDR3 runs to 11 residues. Trimming left V 5 bases short and J 10 bases short, with 11 bases between. CDR3 bases: TGTGCCAGCAGTCTTAACAGATACCAGTACTTC. Translation gives CASSLNRYQYF.